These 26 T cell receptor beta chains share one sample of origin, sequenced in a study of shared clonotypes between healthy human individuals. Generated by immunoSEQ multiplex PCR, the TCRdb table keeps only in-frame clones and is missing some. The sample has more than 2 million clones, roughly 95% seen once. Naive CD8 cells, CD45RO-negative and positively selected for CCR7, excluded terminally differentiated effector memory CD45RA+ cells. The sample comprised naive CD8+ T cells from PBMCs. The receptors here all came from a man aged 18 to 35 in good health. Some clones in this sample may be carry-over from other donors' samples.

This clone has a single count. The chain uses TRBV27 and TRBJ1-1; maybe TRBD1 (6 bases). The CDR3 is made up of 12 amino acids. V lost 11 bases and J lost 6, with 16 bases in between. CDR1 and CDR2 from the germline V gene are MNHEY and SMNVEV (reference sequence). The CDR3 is CAARTGISEAFF. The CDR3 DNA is TGTGCCGCGCGCACAGGGATATCTGAAGCTTTCTTT.

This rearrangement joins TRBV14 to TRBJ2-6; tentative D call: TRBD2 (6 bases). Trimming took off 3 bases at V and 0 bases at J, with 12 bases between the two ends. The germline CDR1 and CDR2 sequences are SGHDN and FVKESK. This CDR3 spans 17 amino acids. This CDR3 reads CASSHSRGDSGANVLTF. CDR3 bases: TGTGCCAGCAGCCACTCGCGGGGCGACTCTGGGGCCAACGTCCTGACTTTC.

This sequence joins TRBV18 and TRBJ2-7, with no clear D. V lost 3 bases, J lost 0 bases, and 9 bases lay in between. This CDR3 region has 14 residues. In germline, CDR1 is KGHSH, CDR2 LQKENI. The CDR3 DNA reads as TGTGCCAGCTCACCTGGACCGATCTCCTACGAGCAGTACTTC. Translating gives CASSPGPISYEQYF.

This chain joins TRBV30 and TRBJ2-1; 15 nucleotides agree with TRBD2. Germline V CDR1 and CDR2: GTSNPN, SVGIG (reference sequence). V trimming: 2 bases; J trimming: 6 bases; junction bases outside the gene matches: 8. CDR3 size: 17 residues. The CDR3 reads CAWSTVRTSGRANEQFF. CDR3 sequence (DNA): TGTGCCTGGAGTACCGTACGGACTAGCGGGAGGGCCAATGAGCAGTTCTTC. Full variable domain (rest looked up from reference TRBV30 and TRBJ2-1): SQTIHQWPATLVQPVGSPLSLECTVEGTSNPNLYWYRQAAGRGLQLLFYSVGIGQISSEVPQNLSASRPQDRQFILSSKKLLLSDSGFYLCAWSTVRTSGRANEQFFGPGTRLTVL.

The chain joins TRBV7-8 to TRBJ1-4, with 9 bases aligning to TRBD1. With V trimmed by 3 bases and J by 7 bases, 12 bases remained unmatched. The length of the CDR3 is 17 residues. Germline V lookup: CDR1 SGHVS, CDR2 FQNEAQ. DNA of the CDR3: TGTGCCAGCAGCTTCGACCCGGGACAGGGACGGGGTGAAAAACTGTTTTTT. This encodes CASSFDPGQGRGEKLFF.

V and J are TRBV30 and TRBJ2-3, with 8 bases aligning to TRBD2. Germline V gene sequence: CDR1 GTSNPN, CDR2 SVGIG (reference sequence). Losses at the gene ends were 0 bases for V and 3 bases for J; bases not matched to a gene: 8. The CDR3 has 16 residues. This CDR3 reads CAWSVREGGRTDTQYF. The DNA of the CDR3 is TGTGCCTGGAGTGTACGGGAGGGGGGAAGGACAGATACGCAGTATTTT.

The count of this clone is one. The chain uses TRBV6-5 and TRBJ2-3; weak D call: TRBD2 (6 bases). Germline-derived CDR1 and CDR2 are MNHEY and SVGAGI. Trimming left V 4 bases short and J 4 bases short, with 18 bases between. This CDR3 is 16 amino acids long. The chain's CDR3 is CASSFLGTLIPDTQYF. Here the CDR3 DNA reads TGTGCCAGCAGTTTCCTAGGGACTTTGATCCCAGATACGCAGTATTTT.

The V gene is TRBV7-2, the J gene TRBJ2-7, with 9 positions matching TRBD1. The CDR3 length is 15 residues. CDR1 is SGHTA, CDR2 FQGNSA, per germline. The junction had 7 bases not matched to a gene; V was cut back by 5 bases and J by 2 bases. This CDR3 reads CASSPGQGFTYEQYF. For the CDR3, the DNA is TGTGCCAGCAGCCCGGGACAGGGATTTACCTACGAGCAGTACTTC. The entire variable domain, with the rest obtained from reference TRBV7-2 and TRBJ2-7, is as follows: GAGVSQSPSNKVTEKGKDVELRCDPISGHTALYWYRQSLGQGLEFLIYFQGNSAPDKSGLPSDRFSAERTGGSVSTLTIQRTQQEDSAVYLCASSPGQGFTYEQYFGPGTRLTVT.

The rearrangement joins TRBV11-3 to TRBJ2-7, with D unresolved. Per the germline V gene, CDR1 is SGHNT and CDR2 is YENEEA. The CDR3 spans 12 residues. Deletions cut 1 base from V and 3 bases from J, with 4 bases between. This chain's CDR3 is CASSLGDYEQYF. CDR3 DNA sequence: TGTGCCAGCAGCTTAGGGGACTACGAGCAGTACTTC.

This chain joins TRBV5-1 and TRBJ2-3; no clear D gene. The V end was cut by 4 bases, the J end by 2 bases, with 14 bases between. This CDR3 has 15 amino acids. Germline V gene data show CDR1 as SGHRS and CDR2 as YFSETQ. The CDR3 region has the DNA TGCGCCAGCAGCCCAGGAGCCGCGGTCACAGATACGCAGTATTTT. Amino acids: CASSPGAAVTDTQYF.

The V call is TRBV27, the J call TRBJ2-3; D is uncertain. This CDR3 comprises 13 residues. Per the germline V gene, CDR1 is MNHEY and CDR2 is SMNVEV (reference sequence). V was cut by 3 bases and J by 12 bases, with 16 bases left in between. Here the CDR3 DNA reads TGTGCCAGCAGTTTTGGCAGCACCTACGCTCAGTATTTT. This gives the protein CASSFGSTYAQYF.

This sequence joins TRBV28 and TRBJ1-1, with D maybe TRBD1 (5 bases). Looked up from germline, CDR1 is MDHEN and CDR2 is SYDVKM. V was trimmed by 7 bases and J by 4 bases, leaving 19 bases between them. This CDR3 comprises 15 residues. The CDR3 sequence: CASTRDPGVGTEAFF. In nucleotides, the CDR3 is TGTGCCAGCACCCGAGACCCGGGGGTTGGCACTGAAGCTTTCTTT.

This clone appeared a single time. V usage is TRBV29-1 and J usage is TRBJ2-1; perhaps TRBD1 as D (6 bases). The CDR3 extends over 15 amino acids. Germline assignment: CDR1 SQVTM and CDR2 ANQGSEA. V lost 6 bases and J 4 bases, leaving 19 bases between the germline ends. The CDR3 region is CSVADAGTKYNEQFF. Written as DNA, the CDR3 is TGCAGCGTCGCCGATGCCGGGACAAAGTACAATGAGCAGTTCTTC.

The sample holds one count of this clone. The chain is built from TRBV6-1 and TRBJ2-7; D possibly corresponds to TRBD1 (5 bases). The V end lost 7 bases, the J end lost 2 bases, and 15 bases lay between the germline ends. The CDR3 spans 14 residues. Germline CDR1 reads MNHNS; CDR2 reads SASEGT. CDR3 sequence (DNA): TGTGCCAGCACCAAAGGGAAGGGGACCTACGAGCAGTACTTC. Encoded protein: CASTKGKGTYEQYF.

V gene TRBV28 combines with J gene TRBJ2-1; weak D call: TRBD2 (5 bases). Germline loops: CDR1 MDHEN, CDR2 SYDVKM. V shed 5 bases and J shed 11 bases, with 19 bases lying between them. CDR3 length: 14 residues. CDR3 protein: CASSLSASSTQQFF. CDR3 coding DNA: TGTGCCAGCAGTCTTTCGGCTAGCAGCACCCAGCAGTTCTTC.

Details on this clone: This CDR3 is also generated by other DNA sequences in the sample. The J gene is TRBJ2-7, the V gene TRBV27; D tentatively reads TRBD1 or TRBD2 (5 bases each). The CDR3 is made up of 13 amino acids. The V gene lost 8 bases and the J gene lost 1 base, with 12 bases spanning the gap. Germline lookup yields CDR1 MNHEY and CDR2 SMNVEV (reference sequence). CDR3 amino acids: CASGAGRSYEQYF. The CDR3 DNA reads TGTGCCAGCGGGGCGGGCCGATCCTACGAGCAGTACTTC.

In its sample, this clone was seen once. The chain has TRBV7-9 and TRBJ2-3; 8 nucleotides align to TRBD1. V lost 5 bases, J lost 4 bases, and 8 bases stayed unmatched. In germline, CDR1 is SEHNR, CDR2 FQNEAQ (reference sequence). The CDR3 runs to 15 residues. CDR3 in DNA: TGTGCCAGCAGCACAGCGACAGGGGTGGCAGATACGCAGTATTTT. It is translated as CASSTATGVADTQYF.

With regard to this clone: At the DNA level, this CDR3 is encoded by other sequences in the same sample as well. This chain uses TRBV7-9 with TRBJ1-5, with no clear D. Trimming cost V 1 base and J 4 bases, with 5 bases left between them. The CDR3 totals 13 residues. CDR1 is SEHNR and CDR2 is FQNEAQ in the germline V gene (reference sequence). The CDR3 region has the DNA TGTGCCAGCAGCTTAGACCGGAATCAGCCCCAGCATTTT. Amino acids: CASSLDRNQPQHF.

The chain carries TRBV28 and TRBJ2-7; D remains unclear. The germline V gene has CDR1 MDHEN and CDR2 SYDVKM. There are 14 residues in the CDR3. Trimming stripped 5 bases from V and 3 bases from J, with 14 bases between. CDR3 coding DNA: TGTGCCAGCAGTCCAAATGGGAATCACTACGAGCAGTACTTC. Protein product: CASSPNGNHYEQYF.

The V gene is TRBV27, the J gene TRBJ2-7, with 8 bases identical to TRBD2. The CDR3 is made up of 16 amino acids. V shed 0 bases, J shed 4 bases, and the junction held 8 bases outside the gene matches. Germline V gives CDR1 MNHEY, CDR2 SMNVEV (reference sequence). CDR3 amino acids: CASSLSGGERVYEQYF. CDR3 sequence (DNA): TGTGCCAGCAGTTTATCCGGGGGGGAGAGGGTATACGAGCAGTACTTC.

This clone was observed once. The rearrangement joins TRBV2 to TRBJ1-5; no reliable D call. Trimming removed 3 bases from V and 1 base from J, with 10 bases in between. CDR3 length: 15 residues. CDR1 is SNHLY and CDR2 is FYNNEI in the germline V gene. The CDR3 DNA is TGTGCCAGCAGTGAGGGAGGGCTGAGCAATCAGCCCCAGCATTTT. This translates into CASSEGGLSNQPQHF.

The CDR3 DNA reads as TGTGCCAGCAGCCCAACTATAGGGGAGCAGTACTTC. Amino acid sequence: CASSPTIGEQYF. The chain carries TRBV9 and TRBJ2-7; no firm D call. The CDR3 spans 12 residues. The ends were cut back, 4 bases at V and 7 bases at J, with 12 bases in the middle. The germline V gene encodes CDR1 SGDLS and CDR2 YYNGEE. The variable domain in full, with the rest retrieved from reference TRBV9 and TRBJ2-7, is DSGVTQTPKHLITATGQRVTLRCSPRSGDLSVYWYQQSLDQGLQFLIQYYNGEERAKGNILERFSAQQFPDLHSELNLSSLELGDSALYFCASSPTIGEQYFGPGTRLTVT.

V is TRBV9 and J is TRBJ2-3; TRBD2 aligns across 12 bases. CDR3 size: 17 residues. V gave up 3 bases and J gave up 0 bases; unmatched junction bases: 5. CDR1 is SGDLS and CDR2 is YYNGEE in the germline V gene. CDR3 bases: TGTGCCAGCAGCGCAACACTAGCGGGGGGAAGCACAGATACGCAGTATTTT. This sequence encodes CASSATLAGGSTDTQYF.

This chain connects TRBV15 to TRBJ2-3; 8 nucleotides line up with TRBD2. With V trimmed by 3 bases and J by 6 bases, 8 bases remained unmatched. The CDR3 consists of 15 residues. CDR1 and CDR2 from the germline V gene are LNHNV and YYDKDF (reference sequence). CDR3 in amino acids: CATSSGRAGLDTQYF. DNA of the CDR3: TGTGCCACCAGCAGCGGGAGGGCTGGTTTGGATACGCAGTATTTT.

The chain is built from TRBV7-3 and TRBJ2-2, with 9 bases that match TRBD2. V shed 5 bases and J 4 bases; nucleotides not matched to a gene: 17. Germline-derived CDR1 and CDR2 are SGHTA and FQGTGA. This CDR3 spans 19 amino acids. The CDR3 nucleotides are TGTGCCAGCAGCCCTACGGAAGGGCGGGAGGGGGCGGCCACCGGGGAGCTGTTTTTT. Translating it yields CASSPTEGREGAATGELFF.

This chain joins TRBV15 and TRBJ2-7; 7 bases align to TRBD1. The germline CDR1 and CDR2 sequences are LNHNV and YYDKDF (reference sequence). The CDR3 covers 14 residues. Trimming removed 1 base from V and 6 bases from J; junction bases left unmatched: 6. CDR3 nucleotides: TGTGCCACCAGCAGAGCGGACAGGCTCCTCGAGCAGTACTTC. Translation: CATSRADRLLEQYF. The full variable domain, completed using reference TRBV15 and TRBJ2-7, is DAMVIQNPRYQVTQFGKPVTLSCSQTLNHNVMYWYQQKSSQAPKLLFHYYDKDFNNEADTPDNFQSRRPNTSFCFLDIRSPGLGDTAMYLCATSRADRLLEQYFGPGTRLTVT.